This T cell receptor beta chain emerged from a study of blood T cells in healthy people across ages. V gave up 3 bases and J gave up 7 bases, with 12 bases separating them. CDR1 and CDR2 from the germline V gene are DFQATT and SNEGSKA (reference sequence). The CDR3 length is 12 residues. Using a J-beta primer mix together with a sample-barcoded 5' primer, a second PCR was run for roughly 7 to 12 cycles. Via MiXCR, TCRdb re-called the 5' RACE reads, giving one row per CDR3 protein. The sample has around 1,500,000 distinct CDR3 sequences, 40% to 50% seen once. This clonotype is a singleton in its sample. Healthy individuals of Caucasian origin from Russia, aged roughly 6 to 90, served as donors.

V and J are TRBV20-1 and TRBJ1-1; TRBD1 is a possible D gene (6 bases). The TCR originated in a young woman in good health. The source material was blood. The CDR3 protein is CSASKGEIEAFF. Here the CDR3 DNA reads TGCAGTGCTAGTAAGGGGGAAATTGAAGCTTTCTTT.